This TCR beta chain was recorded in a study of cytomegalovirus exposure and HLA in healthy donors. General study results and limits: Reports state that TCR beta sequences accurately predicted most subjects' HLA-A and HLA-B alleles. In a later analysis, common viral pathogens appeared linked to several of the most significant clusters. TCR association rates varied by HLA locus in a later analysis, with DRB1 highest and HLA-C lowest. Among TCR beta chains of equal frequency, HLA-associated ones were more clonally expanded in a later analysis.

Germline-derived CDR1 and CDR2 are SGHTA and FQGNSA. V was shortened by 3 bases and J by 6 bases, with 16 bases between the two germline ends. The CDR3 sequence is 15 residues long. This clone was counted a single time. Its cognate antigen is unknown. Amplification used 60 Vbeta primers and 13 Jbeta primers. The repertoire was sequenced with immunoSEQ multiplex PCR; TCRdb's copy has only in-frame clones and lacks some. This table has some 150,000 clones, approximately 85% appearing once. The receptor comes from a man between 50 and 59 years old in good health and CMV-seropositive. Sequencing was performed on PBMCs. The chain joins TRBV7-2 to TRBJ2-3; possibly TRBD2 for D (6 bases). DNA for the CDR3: TGTGCCAGCAGCTTTGCGCGGGGACCAGGGGATACGCAGTATTTT. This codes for CASSFARGPGDTQYF.